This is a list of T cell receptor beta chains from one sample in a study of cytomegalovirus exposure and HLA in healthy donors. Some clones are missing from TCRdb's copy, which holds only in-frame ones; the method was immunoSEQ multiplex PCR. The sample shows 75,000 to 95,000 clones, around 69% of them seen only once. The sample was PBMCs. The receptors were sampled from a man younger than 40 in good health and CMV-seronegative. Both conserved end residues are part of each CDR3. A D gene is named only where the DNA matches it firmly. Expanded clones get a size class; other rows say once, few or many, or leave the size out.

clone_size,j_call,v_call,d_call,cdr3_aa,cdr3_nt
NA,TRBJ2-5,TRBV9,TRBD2,CASSVGAGGLQETQYF,TGTGCCAGCAGCGTCGGAGCGGGAGGGCTCCAAGAGACCCAGTACTTC
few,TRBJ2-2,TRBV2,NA,CASQRDYTGELFF,TGTGCCAGCCAAAGGGACTACACCGGGGAGCTGTTTTTT
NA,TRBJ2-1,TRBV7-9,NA,CASSDGGQKYNEQFF,TGTGCCAGCAGCGATGGCGGCCAGAAGTACAATGAGCAGTTCTTC
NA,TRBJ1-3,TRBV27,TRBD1,CASRRGGPWSYSGNTIYF,TGTGCCAGCCGTAGAGGGGGCCCATGGAGTTACTCTGGAAACACCATATATTTT
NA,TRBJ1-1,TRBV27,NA,CASRTQTNTEAFF,TGTGCCAGCAGGACACAGACGAACACTGAAGCTTTCTTT
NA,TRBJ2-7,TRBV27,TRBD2,CASSLTAGPYNEQYF,TGTGCCAGCAGTTTAACAGCGGGACCTTACAACGAGCAGTACTTC
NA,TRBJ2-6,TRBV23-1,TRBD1,CASSHSPQGAHSGANVLTF,TGCGCCAGCAGTCATTCGCCTCAGGGGGCCCACTCTGGGGCCAACGTCCTGACTTTC
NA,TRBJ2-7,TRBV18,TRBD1,CASSREQGVYEQYF,TGTGCCAGCTCCCGTGAGCAGGGGGTGTACGAGCAGTACTTC
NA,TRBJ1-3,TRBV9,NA,CASSPRGPRVNSGNTIYF,TGTGCCAGCAGCCCGAGAGGTCCCAGGGTTAACTCTGGAAACACCATATATTTT
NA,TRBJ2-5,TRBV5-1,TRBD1,CASSPGTGGYGETQYF,TGCGCCAGCAGCCCGGGAACAGGGGGCTATGGAGAGACCCAGTACTTC
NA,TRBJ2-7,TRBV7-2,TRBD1,CASSLGTGGILEQYF,TGTGCCAGCAGCTTAGGGACAGGGGGGATTTTAGAGCAGTACTTC
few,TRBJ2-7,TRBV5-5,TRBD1,CASSWEYRGASSYEQYF,TGTGCCAGCAGCTGGGAGTACAGGGGGGCTAGCTCCTACGAGCAGTACTTC
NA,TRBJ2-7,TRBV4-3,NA,CASSRGQESSYEQYF,TGCGCCAGCAGTCGCGGGCAGGAGTCCTCCTACGAGCAGTACTTC
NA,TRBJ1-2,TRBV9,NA,CASSETGQSNYGYTF,TGTGCCAGCAGCGAAACCGGACAGAGTAACTATGGCTACACCTTC
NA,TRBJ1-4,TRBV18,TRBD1,CASSPLEGAGEKLFF,TGTGCCAGCTCACCATTGGAGGGGGCAGGGGAAAAACTGTTTTTT
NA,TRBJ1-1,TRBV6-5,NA,CASRLGGRGAEAFF,TGTGCCAGCAGATTGGGTGGGCGTGGCGCTGAAGCTTTCTTT
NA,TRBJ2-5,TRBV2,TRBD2,CASSGLDILAGETQYF,TGTGCCAGCAGTGGGCTCGACATATTAGCGGGTGAGACCCAGTACTTC
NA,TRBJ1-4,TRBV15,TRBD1,CATRRQGALPDEKLFF,TGTGCCACCAGAAGACAGGGGGCGCTCCCTGATGAAAAACTGTTTTTT
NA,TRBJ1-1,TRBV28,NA,CASSPGTLNTEAFF,TGTGCCAGCAGCCCTGGGACACTGAACACTGAAGCTTTCTTT
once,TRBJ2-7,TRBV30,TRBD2,CARTSGSSYEQYF,TGTGCTAGGACTAGCGGGTCCTCCTACGAGCAGTACTTC
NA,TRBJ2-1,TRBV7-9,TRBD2,CASSERESYNEQFF,TGTGCCAGCAGCGAGCGGGAATCCTACAATGAGCAGTTCTTC
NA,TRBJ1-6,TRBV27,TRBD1,CASSLSSQGVSPLHF,TGTGCCAGCAGTTTATCTTCCCAGGGGGTTTCACCCCTCCACTTT
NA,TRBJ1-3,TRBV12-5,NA,CASGLERGSRGNTIYF,TGTGCTAGTGGTCTCGAAAGGGGGAGTCGTGGAAACACCATATATTTT
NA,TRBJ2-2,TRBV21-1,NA,CASSKKDRGATGELFF,TGTGCCAGCAGCAAAAAGGACAGGGGTGCCACCGGGGAGCTGTTTTTT
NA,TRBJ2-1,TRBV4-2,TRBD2,CASSQDGLAGSNEQFF,TGTGCCAGCAGCCAAGATGGACTAGCGGGATCCAATGAGCAGTTCTTC
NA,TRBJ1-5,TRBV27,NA,CASSLRGSFNQPQHF,TGTGCCAGCAGTCTAAGGGGAAGTTTCAATCAGCCCCAGCATTTT
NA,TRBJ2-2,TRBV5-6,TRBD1,CASSQRRQGAGELFF,TGTGCCAGCAGCCAACGGCGACAGGGGGCCGGGGAGCTGTTTTTT
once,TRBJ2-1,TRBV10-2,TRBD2,CASSGNPGLAGASEQFF,TGCGCCAGCAGTGGTAATCCGGGACTAGCGGGAGCTAGTGAGCAGTTCTTC